The entry that follows covers one T cell receptor (beta chain) sequence. The target of this receptor is not known. The record has no base qualities; no much larger clone is one base away. Library prep was done by the immunoSEQ multiplex PCR assay. To provide template for TCR sequencing, every sample had RNA extracted and reverse transcribed into cDNA. SuperScript III was used for first-strand cDNA synthesis, primed with a 2:1 mix of oligo-dT and random hexamers. A synthetic immune receptor repertoire was used to gauge amplification bias, and whatever bias remained was removed computationally. For the original study's pipeline: Raw reads were preprocessed to remove errors, and CDR3 was defined according to IMGT conventions as the region from the conserved cysteine to phenylalanine. To get clonality, Shannon entropy was normalized by log2 of the number of productive unique TCRs and the result was subtracted from 1. Scalp TCRbeta sequences were cross-referenced with sorted blood CD4 and CD8 repertoires so that the CD4 or CD8 identity of scalp clones could be inferred. TCRdb limited this immuneACCESS table to in-frame rearrangements with V and J called. A share of clones is missing; checked studies link under half to unresolved V genes, and the rest is unexplained. The DNA was the basis for D and trimming; V, J and clone size are from that table. The sample profile shows approximately 210,000 clones; 66% of them were found once. Around 1.2% of the sample comes from the top ten.

This sample's treatment or condition label indicates: oral pan-JAK inhibitor, 5-10 mg twice daily. Lesional scalp punch biopsies and peripheral blood were obtained from alopecia areata patients. PBMCs were separated by density centrifugation and stained for CD3, CD4 and CD8, after which CD4+ and CD8+ T cells were sorted on a FACSAria. This sample was included in a study of CD8+ T cells in alopecia areata (dated by TCRdb to the late 2010s). About the investigation overall: The treated patients, all with moderate-to-severe alopecia areata, were enrolled in an open-label pilot trial of oral tofacitinib given at 5 to 10 mg twice daily. The study used high-throughput TCRbeta sequencing to examine T cell clonal expansion in alopecia areata, in both the C3H/HeJ mouse model and human patients. Disease severity in treated patients was measured with the SALT score, which quantifies the percentage of affected scalp surface area. Biopsies were taken from tofacitinib-treated patients at baseline and at 4 and 24 weeks of treatment, and a later scalp biopsy was taken in several of the tofacitinib-treated patients. Human TCRbeta sequencing covered scalp tissue and sorted CD4+ and CD8+ peripheral blood T cells from patchy and totalis/universalis alopecia areata patients and healthy controls. TCRbeta CDR3 regions were amplified by immunoSEQ multiplex PCR with 35 Vbeta forward and 13 Jbeta reverse primers. Patients received tofacitinib for 6 to 18 months and were then followed off drug for 6 months to check for delayed response and recurrence. RNA was extracted with the PAXgene miRNA kit for fixed scalp, the miRNeasy kit for PBMCs, and the RNeasy kit for mouse skin. Clonality in the scalp was compared among normal scalp (n=4), patchy alopecia areata scalp (n=8), and alopecia totalis/universalis scalp (n=8). Study-wide conclusions, independent of this receptor: Shared TCR sequences between patients were less evident than in mice, which may be partly attributable to HLA diversity in the patient population. During tofacitinib treatment, many expanded lesional clones remained in scalp and blood, and this persistence may partly explain relapse after treatment is stopped. Unlike mouse skin, which is dominated by gammadelta T cells, normal human skin has resident alphabeta T cells that are also sequenced, and this complicates analysis of the scalp TCR repertoire. Lesional scalp, especially in alopecia totalis/universalis, showed higher clonality and more expanded CD8+ clones than normal scalp, suggesting antigenic drive. Because the treated cohort was small and had just a single nonresponder, larger studies are needed to establish links between baseline CD8+ expansion and response. Tofacitinib significantly lowered scalp clonality and the number of expanded CD8+ clones among the top 100 scalp clones.

The cysteine opens and the phenylalanine closes a CDR3 of 16 amino acids. The retained sequence is limited to the CDR3, 48 bases, with the frame set at the first base. V lost 7 bases and J lost 5 bases, and the count of bases not matched to a germline gene is 18. The germline V gene encodes CDR1 SQVTM and CDR2 ANQGSEA. The sequence links TRBV29-1 to TRBJ1-2; TRBD1 aligns with 8 central bases. This sequence was found in a human donor with alopecia areata. The sample in question was CD4+ T cells sorted from blood, obtained at approximately week 42, from a patient treated with tofacitinib. The CDR3 loop reads CSAQRTPGTGEYGYTF. The nucleotide sequence reads TGCAGCGCACAACGCACCCCCGGGACAGGAGAGTATGGCTACACCTTC.